These 8 T cell receptor beta chains were sequenced from one sample in a study of T cell responses to AZD1222 COVID-19 vaccine. Generated by immunoSEQ multiplex PCR, the TCRdb table keeps only in-frame clones and is missing some. Among roughly 160,000 clones, approximately 92% were seen once, and the ten largest hold over 1.5%. The sample here was peripheral blood, taken on day 0 of AZD1222 vaccination. The source is an adult in good health.

The gene calls are TRBV11-2 and TRBJ2-7; 8 bases are shared with TRBD2. Trimming cost V 4 bases and J 7 bases; bases outside gene matches: 15. Per the germline V gene, CDR1 is SGHAT and CDR2 is FQNNGV. CDR3 length: 16 residues. CDR3 bases: TGTGCCAGCAGCTCCCCGGGGCCAGCGGGAGCGAGGGAGCAGTACTTC. It is translated as CASSSPGPAGAREQYF.

The chain couples TRBV5-8 to TRBJ2-1; 12 bases are a match to TRBD2. CDR1 SGHTS and CDR2 YDEGEE come from the germline V gene. The CDR3 runs to 16 residues. The trim removed 3 bases at V and 8 bases at J, leaving 9 bases unmatched. The CDR3 DNA sequence: TGTGCCAGCAGCTATAGGACTAGCGGGATTTTCTATGAGCAGTTCTTC. Protein sequence: CASSYRTSGIFYEQFF.

The chain is built from TRBV3-1 (or the pseudogene TRBV3-2) and TRBJ1-2; D may be TRBD1 (5 bases). Germline CDR1 is LGHDT and CDR2 is YNNKEL (reference sequence). Between the trimmed V and J ends, which lost 8 bases and 2 bases, there was a span of 9 bases. CDR3 length equals 12 residues. DNA for the CDR3: TGTGCCAGCTCCCCAGGGAACTATGGCTACACCTTC. This gives the protein CASSPGNYGYTF.

The chain joins TRBV19 to TRBJ1-5; 7 bases align to TRBD1. V lost 7 bases, J lost 11 bases, and 11 bases stayed unmatched. The CDR3 is made up of 13 amino acids. Germline assignment: CDR1 LNHDA and CDR2 SQIVND (reference sequence). The CDR3 nucleotides read TGTGCCAGTACTACAGGGGCTGACGGGGCCCAGCATTTT. Translated: CASTTGADGAQHF.

The rearrangement links TRBV28 to TRBJ1-5; D is perhaps TRBD1 (5 bases). This CDR3 has 15 residues. Germline assignment: CDR1 MDHEN and CDR2 SYDVKM. V lost 0 bases, J lost 2 bases, and 8 bases lay in between. CDR3 residues: CASSLWTARNQPQHF. CDR3 DNA sequence: TGTGCCAGCAGTTTATGGACAGCCCGCAATCAGCCCCAGCATTTT.

V and J are TRBV19 and TRBJ2-7, with D hard to call. The CDR3 runs to 14 residues. Germline V lookup: CDR1 LNHDA, CDR2 SQIVND (reference sequence). Deletions cut 5 bases from V and 1 base from J, with 12 bases between. The CDR3 protein is CASSPTPDSYEQYF. The CDR3 DNA sequence: TGTGCCAGTAGTCCAACTCCCGATTCCTACGAGCAGTACTTC.

The chain recombines TRBV7-8 with TRBJ1-1; 7 bases align to TRBD1. CDR1 SGHVS and CDR2 FQNEAQ come from the germline V gene. V lost 4 bases to trimming and J lost 1 base; unmatched junction nucleotides: 3. The CDR3 is 14 residues long. CDR3 sequence: CASSSYRGNTEAFF. The CDR3, as DNA: TGTGCCAGCAGCTCCTACAGGGGGAACACTGAAGCTTTCTTT.

This clone is a singleton in its sample. The V gene is TRBV5-1, the J gene TRBJ1-4; 7 nucleotides line up with TRBD1. The CDR3 extends over 14 amino acids. The J segment lost 10 bases and the V segment lost 0 bases, leaving 6 bases of the junction unmatched. Germline-derived CDR1 and CDR2 are SGHRS and YFSETQ. The CDR3 protein is CASSLETGFRKLFF. CDR3 DNA sequence: TGCGCCAGCAGCTTGGAGACAGGGTTTCGAAAACTGTTTTTT.